This T cell receptor (beta chain) comes out of a study of blood T cell repertoires in COVID-19. Study summary: Sites in the United States, Italy and Spain provided acute and convalescent COVID-19 samples. Sources were T cells, B-cell-depleted T cells, or PBMCs; the material itself was cDNA or gDNA.

Per the authors' pipeline: Quantification of nucleated cells was approximated via reference gene primer amplification. Clones were sequenced by immunoSEQ multiplex PCR, and TCRdb holds only the in-frame ones, with some missing. Clone size and V and J calls were adopted from that table, with D and trimming inferred from the DNA. The repertoire holds 65,000 to 90,000 clones, with approximately 90% as singletons. Germline CDR1 SNHLY, CDR2 FYNNEI. The CDR3 totals 15 residues. The V end was cut by 6 bases, the J end by 2 bases, with 14 bases between. The V call is TRBV2, the J call TRBJ1-5, with D maybe TRBD1 (5 bases). The source of this sequence is a man in his fifties with acute or convalescent COVID-19. Sequenced: peripheral blood. Written as DNA, the CDR3 is TGTGCCAGCAGAAATCAGGGTTACGGCAATCAGCCCCAGCATTTT. Its translation: CASRNQGYGNQPQHF.